These 12 T cell receptor beta chains originate from one sample sequenced in a study of vaccination effects on CD4 cells after COVID-19. For these TCRs, the target antigens are not known. Following culture for approximately ten days, CD4+ T cells were isolated. This individual contracted SARS-CoV-2 between March and December 2020, as verified by PCR. Either the BNT162b2 or mRNA-1273 vaccine was given to participants in two doses. The assay was immunoSEQ multiplex PCR, and TCRdb's table has in-frame clones only and misses some. The sample consists of tens of thousands of clones, over 60% of them appearing once. The sample in question was CD4+ T cells from PBMCs cultured without peptide, obtained after COVID-19 vaccination. The source is a human donor who had a prior SARS-CoV-2 infection.

The chain carries TRBV19 and TRBJ2-5; TRBD2 matches at 8 bases. The V gene's germline CDR1 is LNHDA and CDR2 SQIVND (reference sequence). J lost 9 bases, V lost 5 bases, and 11 bases had no gene match. This CDR3 comprises 14 residues. The CDR3 nucleotides are TGTGCCAGTAGTGGGCCAAACTCGGGAGGGGCCCAGTACTTC. Amino acids: CASSGPNSGGAQYF.

This clone was counted once. The rearrangement joins TRBV6-5 to TRBJ1-3; 7 positions match TRBD1. The V segment lost 6 bases and the J segment 0 bases; nucleotides outside the gene matches: 5. Germline-derived CDR1 and CDR2 are MNHEY and SVGAGI. CDR3 size: 15 residues. In DNA, the CDR3 is TGTGCCAGCAGCCGACAGGGCCGCTCTGGAAACACCATATATTTT. It encodes CASSRQGRSGNTIYF.

This clone was picked up a small number of times. The chain uses TRBV19 and TRBJ1-2, with D possibly TRBD1 on 5 matching bases. Trimming left V 3 bases short and J 2 bases short, with 13 bases between. CDR3 length: 15 residues. Germline lookup yields CDR1 LNHDA and CDR2 SQIVND (reference sequence). CDR3 sequence: CASSMMMDTNYGYTF. CDR3 in DNA: TGTGCCAGTAGTATGATGATGGACACCAACTATGGCTACACCTTC.

At least ten counts were recorded for this clone. This chain joins TRBV6-1 and TRBJ1-4; TRBD1 is a possible D gene (6 bases). The CDR3 runs to 14 residues. Trimming took off 3 bases at V and 6 bases at J, with 11 bases between the two ends. Germline V gene data show CDR1 as MNHNS and CDR2 as SASEGT. CDR3 nucleotides: TGTGCCAGCAGTGATGGGGGGGGCTATGAAAAACTGTTTTTT. This translates into CASSDGGGYEKLFF.

The sample holds a few counts of this clone. The V gene is TRBV5-5, the J gene TRBJ1-6; D is possibly TRBD1 (5 bases). The V gene's germline CDR1 is SGHKS and CDR2 YYEKEE (reference sequence). The V and J ends lost 0 bases and 8 bases respectively, with 12 bases between them. The CDR3 extends over 15 amino acids. This CDR3 reads CASSLDQGRDSPLHF. Written as DNA, the CDR3 is TGTGCCAGCAGCTTGGATCAGGGTCGGGATTCACCCCTCCACTTT.

The chain combines TRBV30 with TRBJ1-3, with a possible D match to TRBD1 (6 bases). Looked up from germline, CDR1 is GTSNPN and CDR2 is SVGIG (reference sequence). The CDR3 sequence is 15 residues long. Trimming took off 0 bases at V and 4 bases at J, with 13 bases between the two ends. CDR3 nucleotides: TGTGCCTGGAGTGTACTGGGGGGGCACGGAAACACCATATATTTT. This sequence encodes CAWSVLGGHGNTIYF.

As regards this clone: At one end the junction does not follow the germline gene, possibly because of a read error. This chain links TRBV5-1 with TRBJ1-2, with D unresolved. The CDR3 runs to 14 residues. Germline V gene sequence: CDR1 SGHRS, CDR2 YFSETQ. The CDR3 is CASTLGSTNYGYTF. CDR3 DNA sequence: TGCGCCAGCACCTTGGGGAGTACTAACTATGGCTACACCTTC.

V usage is TRBV7-2 and J usage is TRBJ2-1; TRBD2 is a possible D gene (6 bases). The CDR3 has 12 amino acids. The germline V and J ends were trimmed by 5 bases and 13 bases, with 15 bases remaining between them. CDR1 SGHTA and CDR2 FQGNSA come from the germline V gene. This CDR3 reads CASSRDEGLQFF. CDR3 bases: TGTGCCAGCAGCCGAGACGAAGGACTACAGTTCTTC.

This chain joins TRBV4-2 and TRBJ2-4, with D possibly being TRBD1 (6 bases). V was trimmed by 0 bases and J by 7 bases, leaving 16 bases between them. CDR3 size: 16 residues. Germline loops: CDR1 LGHNA, CDR2 YNFKEQ. As DNA, the CDR3 is TGTGCCAGCAGCCAAGATTTTCAAACAGGGCGGAACATTCAGTACTTC. Encoded protein: CASSQDFQTGRNIQYF.

The chain recombines TRBV30 with TRBJ1-4, with 8 bases identical to TRBD1. CDR1 is GTSNPN and CDR2 is SVGIG in the germline V gene (reference sequence). J lost 4 bases, V lost 4 bases, and 5 bases had no gene match. This CDR3 contains 14 residues. CDR3 sequence reads: CAWTLGQGNEKLFF. CDR3 nucleotides: TGTGCCTGGACCCTCGGACAGGGTAATGAAAAACTGTTTTTT.

V gene TRBV7-8 combines with J gene TRBJ2-7; possibly TRBD2 for D (5 bases). The germline V and J ends were trimmed by 6 bases and 2 bases, with 20 bases remaining between them. CDR1 SGHVS and CDR2 FQNEAQ come from the germline V gene. CDR3 length: 16 amino acids. The CDR3, as DNA: TGTGCCAGCAGTCGACATGCCCAAGCGGCTACCTACGAGCAGTACTTC. Residues: CASSRHAQAATYEQYF.

This clone was recorded a few times. The chain uses TRBV11-3 and TRBJ2-2; 7 bases match TRBD2. Germline CDR1 is SGHNT and CDR2 is YENEEA. Germline trimming cut 0 bases from V and 1 base from J; bases unmatched to any gene: 2. The CDR3 has 16 amino acids. CDR3 loop: CASSLDGGRNTGELFF. The CDR3 DNA reads TGTGCCAGCAGCTTAGACGGCGGGAGGAACACCGGGGAGCTGTTTTTT.